What follows are 18 T cell receptor beta chains derived from one specimen sequenced in a study of T cell responses to AZD1222 COVID-19 vaccine. This table comes from immunoSEQ multiplex PCR, and its TCRdb copy is limited to in-frame clones, with some not included. The sample holds 95,000 to 150,000 clones, about 79% seen once. The source was peripheral blood, collected 28 days after the second AZD1222 dose. The origin of the receptors is an adult who received the AZD1222 COVID-19 vaccine.

The J gene is TRBJ2-5, the V gene TRBV18; TRBD2 is a possible D gene (6 bases). Trimming took off 3 bases at V and 5 bases at J, with 10 bases between the two ends. CDR3 length equals 13 residues. The germline V gene has CDR1 KGHSH and CDR2 LQKENI. This CDR3 reads CASSPGLAETQYF. The CDR3 DNA sequence: TGTGCCAGCTCACCGGGACTCGCGGAGACCCAGTACTTC. Drawing the rest from reference TRBV18 and TRBJ2-5, the complete variable domain is NAGVMQNPRHLVRRRGQEARLRCSPMKGHSHVYWYRQLPEEGLKFMVYLQKENIIDESGMPKERFSAEFPKEGPSILRIQQVVRGDSAAYFCASSPGLAETQYFGPGTRLLVL.

This clone was seen just once. The V gene is TRBV28, the J gene TRBJ1-4; TRBD1 matches at 11 bases. The CDR3 contains 14 residues. Germline-derived CDR1 and CDR2 are MDHEN and SYDVKM. The V segment lost 6 bases and the J segment 9 bases; nucleotides outside the gene matches: 6. The CDR3 DNA follows: TGTGCCAGCAGGGGGACAGGGGGTTGGCAAAAACTGTTTTTT. It yields the protein CASRGTGGWQKLFF.

This chain joins TRBV6-5 and TRBJ1-4, with unresolved D. V dropped 0 bases and J dropped 5 bases, with 7 bases sitting between them. CDR1 MNHEY and CDR2 SVGAGI come from the germline V gene. The length of the CDR3 is 14 residues. CDR3 amino acids: CASSYSPGNEKLFF. The CDR3, as DNA: TGTGCCAGCAGTTACTCCCCGGGCAATGAAAAACTGTTTTTT.

The chain carries TRBV9 and TRBJ2-3; the D gene is possibly TRBD2 (5 bases). The germline V gene has CDR1 SGDLS and CDR2 YYNGEE. This CDR3 contains 14 residues. V lost 2 bases to trimming and J lost 1 base, with 8 bases between them. The chain's CDR3 is CASSVEGRTDTQYF. The CDR3 nucleotides read TGTGCCAGCAGCGTTGAGGGTCGCACAGATACGCAGTATTTT.

The rearrangement uses TRBV28 and TRBJ2-5; D gene uncertain. Germline values: CDR1 MDHEN, CDR2 SYDVKM. The CDR3 has 13 residues. V shed 2 bases and J shed 0 bases, with 4 bases lying between them. The CDR3 DNA follows: TGTGCCAGCAGTTTAACCAACCAAGAGACCCAGTACTTC. Translated, it gives CASSLTNQETQYF.

This clone was found once. The CDR3 loop reads CASSEVGVLGEKLFF. DNA of the CDR3: TGTGCCAGCAGTGAAGTCGGGGTCCTAGGCGAAAAACTGTTTTTT. The V call is TRBV2, the J call TRBJ1-4; the D is unclear. CDR3 length: 15 residues. The V end was cut by 1 base, the J end by 8 bases, with 14 bases between. Germline lookup yields CDR1 SNHLY and CDR2 FYNNEI. Full variable domain (outside the CDR3, taken from reference TRBV2 and TRBJ1-4): EPEVTQTPSHQVTQMGQEVILRCVPISNHLYFYWYRQILGQKVEFLVSFYNNEISEKSEIFDDQFSVERPDGSNFTLKIRSTKLEDSAMYFCASSEVGVLGEKLFFGSGTQLSVL.

This clone was recorded once. The rearrangement uses TRBV4-2 and TRBJ1-2; a weak D match, TRBD1 (5 bases). Between the trimmed V and J ends, which lost 0 bases and 7 bases, there was a span of 6 bases. The germline V gene has CDR1 LGHNA and CDR2 YNFKEQ. This CDR3 has 12 amino acids. DNA of the CDR3: TGTGCCAGCAGCCAAGACGGGGCTGGCTACACCTTC. Translation: CASSQDGAGYTF.

The rearrangement links TRBV29-1 to TRBJ2-3, with D perhaps matching TRBD1 or TRBD2 (6 bases each). The CDR3 runs 14 residues. From germline, CDR1 is SQVTM and CDR2 ANQGSEA. V lost 1 base and J 3 bases, leaving 11 bases between the germline ends. The DNA of the CDR3 is TGCAGCGTTGAAGTGCAGGGGAGGACAGATACGCAGTATTTT. Translated, it gives CSVEVQGRTDTQYF.

Points on this clone: Other DNA sequences from this sample encode an identical CDR3 as well. This rearrangement joins TRBV7-2 to TRBJ2-3; 9 bases are shared with TRBD2. Germline V lookup: CDR1 SGHTA, CDR2 FQGNSA. The CDR3 runs 16 residues. With V trimmed by 2 bases and J by 0 bases, 3 bases remained unmatched. DNA of the CDR3: TGTGCCAGCAGCTTATGGGCGGGGGGGAGCACAGATACGCAGTATTTT. Translated, it gives CASSLWAGGSTDTQYF.

The V gene is TRBV20-1, the J gene TRBJ1-4, with D unresolved. In germline, CDR1 is DFQATT, CDR2 SNEGSKA (reference sequence). CDR3 length: 14 amino acids. V lost 3 bases and J 3 bases, leaving 11 bases between the germline ends. The CDR3 DNA sequence: TGCAGTGCTAGTGACCTAGCATCTAATGAAAAACTGTTTTTT. Its protein product is CSASDLASNEKLFF.

CDR3 in amino acids: CASSRGGPSYEQYF. The CDR3 DNA reads TGTGCCAGCAGTCGCGGGGGGCCTTCCTACGAGCAGTACTTC. The V call is TRBV4-2, the J call TRBJ2-7, with 8 bases lining up with TRBD2. The CDR3 spans 14 residues. The V gene's germline CDR1 is LGHNA and CDR2 YNFKEQ. With 6 bases clipped from V and 1 base from J, the junction kept 5 bases outside the gene matches.

The chain couples TRBV4-1 to TRBJ1-2; tentative D call: TRBD1 (6 bases). V was pared by 1 base and J by 5 bases, with 14 bases between. The CDR3 totals 15 residues. In germline, CDR1 is MGHRA, CDR2 YSYEKL. The CDR3 loop is CASSQVGGSWYGYTF. For the CDR3, the DNA is TGCGCCAGCAGCCAAGTAGGGGGATCGTGGTATGGCTACACCTTC.

This clone was seen once. The chain links TRBV5-1 to TRBJ2-7, with 10 nucleotides matching TRBD1. The germline gives CDR1 SGHRS, CDR2 YFSETQ. This CDR3 comprises 15 residues. V was pared by 7 bases and J by 3 bases, with 10 bases of the junction left unmatched. CDR3 nucleotides: TGCGCCAGCGGAGCCGTGGGACAGGGGAACTACGAGCAGTACTTC. Translated, it gives CASGAVGQGNYEQYF.

This clone was observed a few times. The chain has TRBV11-1 and TRBJ1-5; D call uncertain. The germline CDR1 and CDR2 sequences are SGHAT and FQDESV (reference sequence). The V gene lost 1 base and the J gene lost 6 bases, with 7 bases spanning the gap. The CDR3 contains 13 residues. The DNA of the CDR3 is TGTGCCAGCAGCTTAGGACAAAGTCAGCCCCAGCATTTT. This translates into CASSLGQSQPQHF. Full variable domain (missing parts from reference TRBV11-1 and TRBJ1-5): EAEVAQSPRYKITEKSQAVAFWCDPISGHATLYWYRQILGQGPELLVQFQDESVVDDSQLPKDRFSAERLKGVDSTLKIQPAELGDSAMYLCASSLGQSQPQHFGDGTRLSIL.

V usage is TRBV7-9 and J usage is TRBJ1-1; no firm D call. Germline V gene data show CDR1 as SEHNR and CDR2 as FQNEAQ (reference sequence). This CDR3 is built from 14 residues. With 4 bases removed from V and 0 bases from J, the gap between germline ends came to 9 bases. CDR3 residues: CASSSSVLNTEAFF. CDR3 bases: TGTGCCAGCAGCTCGTCTGTACTGAACACTGAAGCTTTCTTT.

In its sample, this clone was seen once. The chain links TRBV11-3 to TRBJ2-7, with D perhaps being TRBD1 or TRBD2 (6 bases each). This CDR3 has 14 amino acids. Trimming shortened V by 5 bases and J by 6 bases, and 17 bases separated the two germline ends. CDR1 is SGHNT, CDR2 YENEEA, per germline. The CDR3, as DNA: TGTGCCAGCAGCCCGACGGAGGGGGTTGGCGAGCAGTACTTC. It yields the protein CASSPTEGVGEQYF. The variable domain in full, completed from reference TRBV11-3 and TRBJ2-7, reads EAGVVQSPRYKIIEKKQPVAFWCNPISGHNTLYWYLQNLGQGPELLIRYENEEAVDDSQLPKDRFSAERLKGVDSTLKIQPAELGDSAVYLCASSPTEGVGEQYFGPGTRLTVT.

V usage is TRBV5-6 and J usage is TRBJ1-1; D might be TRBD1 (6 bases). This CDR3 has 12 residues. The germline V and J ends were trimmed by 0 bases and 8 bases, with 8 bases remaining between them. Germline CDR1 reads SGHDT; CDR2 reads YYEEEE. The CDR3 reads CASSLGQGEAFF. CDR3 in DNA: TGTGCCAGCAGCTTGGGCCAGGGGGAAGCTTTCTTT.

This clone has a handful of counts. V and J are TRBV7-8 and TRBJ1-2; D is perhaps TRBD1 (6 bases). V lost 3 bases and J lost 0, with 20 bases in between. The CDR3 runs to 18 residues. Germline CDR1 and CDR2: SGHVS and FQNEAQ. The CDR3 reads CASSFLGSRGGSNYGYTF. CDR3 DNA sequence: TGTGCCAGCAGCTTTTTGGGGTCGCGAGGGGGTTCTAACTATGGCTACACCTTC.